This T cell receptor (beta chain) came from a study of blood T cell repertoires in COVID-19. TCRdb keeps only in-frame clones here, not all; method: immunoSEQ multiplex PCR. This table has 180,000 or so clones, about 91% appearing once. The CDR3 runs 11 residues. V was cut by 8 bases and J by 3 bases, with 5 bases left in between. Germline CDR1 and CDR2: SNHLY and FYNNEI. The source of this sequence is a woman in her thirties with acute or convalescent COVID-19. The genes are TRBV2 and TRBJ2-1; D is undetermined. The material sequenced was peripheral blood. In DNA form, the CDR3 reads TGTGCCAGCCGTTTCTACAATGAGCAGTTCTTC. Its translation is CASRFYNEQFF.